These T cell receptor beta chains were read from a single sample in a study of blood T cell repertoires in COVID-19. Assay: immunoSEQ multiplex PCR; the TCRdb copy retains only in-frame clones and omits some. Among about 50,000 clones, more than 70% were seen once, and the ten largest hold about 4.2%. The sample was peripheral blood. The receptor set was obtained from an elderly man with active COVID-19. The CDR3 runs from the conserved cysteine through the conserved F or W. D genes are given only for firm matches. Some rows mark clone size as missing; the rest say once, few, many or name a class of expanded clone.

j_call | d_call | v_call | clone_size | cdr3_nt | cdr3_aa
TRBJ2-5 | TRBD2 | TRBV7-8 | - | TGTGCCAGCAGCTTGGCTAGCGGAGAGACCCAGTACTTC | CASSLASGETQYF
TRBJ2-7 | TRBD1 | TRBV10-3 | - | TGTGCCATCAGTGGGGACAGGGGGAGCTACGAGCAGTACTTC | CAISGDRGSYEQYF
TRBJ2-1 | TRBD2 | TRBV9 | - | TGTGCCAGCAGCGTAGTGGGCGGGAGTATTATCGATGAGCAGTTCTTC | CASSVVGGSIIDEQFF
TRBJ2-6 | - | TRBV7-8 | few | TGTGCCAGCAACGACAGACCCCCGATCTCTGGGGCCAACGTCCTGACTTTC | CASNDRPPISGANVLTF
TRBJ1-3 | - | TRBV15 | - | TGTGCCACCAGCGTGCTCAGGGGAAACACCATATATTTT | CATSVLRGNTIYF
TRBJ2-7 | TRBD1 | TRBV6-6 | - | TGTGCCAGCAGTCAACCGGGACAGGGGTACTACGAGCAGTACTTC | CASSQPGQGYYEQYF
TRBJ2-5 | TRBD2 | TRBV30 | - | TGTGCCTGGAGTCGGCTAGCGGAAGAGACCCAGTACTTC | CAWSRLAEETQYF
TRBJ2-1 | TRBD2 | TRBV7-3 | - | TGTGCCAGCAGCCTTTCGGCGGGAGGGTATAGTGAGCAGTTCTTC | CASSLSAGGYSEQFF
TRBJ1-2 | TRBD1 | TRBV28 | once | TGTGCCAGCAGTCCCTCGACAGGGATGACCACCTTC | CASSPSTGMTTF
TRBJ2-5 | TRBD2 | TRBV28 | once | TGTGCCAGCAGTTTATGGCTAGCGGGCATACAAGAGACCCAGTACTTC | CASSLWLAGIQETQYF
TRBJ1-4 | - | TRBV3-1/TRBV3-2 | - | TGTGCCAGCAGCCAAGACAGTTTTGGTAATGAAAAACTGTTTTTT | CASSQDSFGNEKLFF
TRBJ2-3 | TRBD2 | TRBV30 | - | TGTGCCTGGAGAGACCGCCAGGGGACTAGCGGGAGTACAGATACGCAGTATTTT | CAWRDRQGTSGSTDTQYF
TRBJ2-2 | TRBD2 | TRBV27 | - | TGTGCCAGCAGTTTGCCTAGCGGGAGCCCCGGGGAGCTGTTTTTT | CASSLPSGSPGELFF
TRBJ1-1 | TRBD1 | TRBV20-1 | - | TGCGGCGGACAGGGGGCGACTGAAGCTTTCTTT | CGGQGATEAFF
TRBJ2-7 | - | TRBV6-6 | - | TGTGCCAGCAGTTACGAGAGCTCCTACGAGCAGTACTTC | CASSYESSYEQYF
TRBJ2-7 | - | TRBV7-9 | medium-sized | TGTGCCAGCAGCTTAGGACAGGCTAGCTCCTACGAGCAGTACTTC | CASSLGQASSYEQYF